Included here is one TCR beta chain sequence, with context. Antigen unknown. Libraries were prepared by immunoSEQ multiplex PCR; TCRdb keeps only in-frame clonotypes and omits some of them. The table records around 150,000 clones, roughly 91% of them present only once. This record belongs to a study of T cell responses to AZD1222 COVID-19 vaccine. Study results and limitations: The donor group comprised mostly white British people and more females; the analysis possibly underestimated clonal diversity. Repertoire sampling was restricted to post-peak T cell response timepoints. Among spike-specific TCRs, nearly half reportedly target unmutated variant regions.

This CDR3 is 15 amino acids long. Trimming removed 4 bases at V and 0 bases at J, with 13 bases between. Germline CDR1 is SGDLS and CDR2 is YYNGEE. The sequence derives from an adult who received the AZD1222 COVID-19 vaccine. This specimen was peripheral blood, taken 28 days after the second AZD1222 dose. The chain uses TRBV9 and TRBJ1-1, with a weak D call TRBD1 (6 bases). CDR3 sequence reads: CASSPRGRMNTEAFF. Written as DNA, the CDR3 is TGTGCCAGCAGCCCTCGGGGGCGCATGAACACTGAAGCTTTCTTT.